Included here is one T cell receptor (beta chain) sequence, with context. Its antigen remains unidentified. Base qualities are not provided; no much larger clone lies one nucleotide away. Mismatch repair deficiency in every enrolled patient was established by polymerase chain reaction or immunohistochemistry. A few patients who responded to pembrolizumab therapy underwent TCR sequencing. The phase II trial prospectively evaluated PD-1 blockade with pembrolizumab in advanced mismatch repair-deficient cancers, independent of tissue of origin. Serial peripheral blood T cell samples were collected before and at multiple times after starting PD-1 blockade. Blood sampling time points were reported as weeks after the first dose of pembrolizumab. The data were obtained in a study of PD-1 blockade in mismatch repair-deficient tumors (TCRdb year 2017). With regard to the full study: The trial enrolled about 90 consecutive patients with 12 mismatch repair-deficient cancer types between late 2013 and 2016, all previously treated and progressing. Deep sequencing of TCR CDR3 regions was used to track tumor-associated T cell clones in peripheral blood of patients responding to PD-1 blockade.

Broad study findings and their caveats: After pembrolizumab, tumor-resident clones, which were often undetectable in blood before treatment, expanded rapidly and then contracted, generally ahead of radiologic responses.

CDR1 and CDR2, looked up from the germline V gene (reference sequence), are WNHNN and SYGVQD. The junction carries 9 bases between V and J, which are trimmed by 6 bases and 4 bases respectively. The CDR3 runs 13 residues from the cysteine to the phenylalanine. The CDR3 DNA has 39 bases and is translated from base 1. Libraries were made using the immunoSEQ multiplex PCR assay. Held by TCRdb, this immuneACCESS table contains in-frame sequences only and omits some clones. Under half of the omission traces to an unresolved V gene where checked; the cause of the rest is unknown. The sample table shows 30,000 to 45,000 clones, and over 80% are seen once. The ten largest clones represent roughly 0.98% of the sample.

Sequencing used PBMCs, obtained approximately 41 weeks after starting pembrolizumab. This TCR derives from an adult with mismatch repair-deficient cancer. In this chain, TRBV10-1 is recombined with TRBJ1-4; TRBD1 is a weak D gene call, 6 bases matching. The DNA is TGCGCCAGCAGGGGACACGGTAATGAAAAACTGTTTTTT. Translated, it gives CASRGHGNEKLFF.